This T cell receptor beta chain was retrieved from a study of identical twins. Overall study results and limits: Twin pairs' shared out-of-frame alpha sequences were enriched in low generation probability. The more abundant beta clonotypes in cord blood had fewer insertions, and memory repertoires did not show this. Diverse VJ usage suggested most zero-insertion clonotypes were not invariant T cells.

The germline gives CDR1 SGHAT, CDR2 FQDESV (reference sequence). Trimming removed 5 bases from V and 2 bases from J, with 16 bases in between. There are 16 residues in the CDR3. From the 5' RACE reads, TCRdb called clonotypes with MiXCR, one entry per CDR3 protein. The sample has a few hundred thousand distinct CDR3 sequences, approximately 18% seen once; the top ten hold roughly 12%. With respect to this clonotype: The antigen remains unidentified.

This receptor was identified in a man aged 50 to 59 in good health. The chain uses TRBV11-1 and TRBJ2-1; the D gene is possibly TRBD2 (5 bases). The sequenced sample was naive T cells sorted from blood. The CDR3 protein is CASSQERTVTYNEQFF. CDR3 nucleotide sequence: TGTGCCAGCAGCCAGGAGCGGACTGTCACCTACAATGAGCAGTTCTTC. The whole variable domain, filled in from reference TRBV11-1 and TRBJ2-1, reads EAEVAQSPRYKITEKSQAVAFWCDPISGHATLYWYRQILGQGPELLVQFQDESVVDDSQLPKDRFSAERLKGVDSTLKIQPAELGDSAMYLCASSQERTVTYNEQFFGPGTRLTVL.